This paragraph covers one TCR beta chain sequence. Its antigen is currently unknown. This sample was included in a study of PD-L1 blockade in urothelial cancer. Background on the study: Blood-derived samples held a median around 140,000 T cells. Study results and limitations: The study found that durable-benefit patients expanded tumor-associated blood clones more at 3 weeks.

Time point here: pretreatment peripheral blood. Generated by immunoSEQ multiplex PCR, the TCRdb table keeps only in-frame clones and is missing some. Here the sample spans over 65,000 clones, roughly 90% being singletons. Germline V gene lookup returns CDR1 MDHEN and CDR2 SYDVKM. CDR3 length equals 16 residues. The ends were cut back, 5 bases at V and 2 bases at J, with 16 bases in the middle. The chain couples TRBV28 to TRBJ1-5; tentatively, D is TRBD1 (6 bases). The source was PBMCs, collected around atezolizumab (anti-PD-L1) treatment. The sequence came from a man aged 70-80 years with urothelial cancer. CDR3 nucleotides: TGTGCCAGCAGTCTAATAGACAGGATCGGCAATCAGCCCCAGCATTTT. This translates into CASSLIDRIGNQPQHF.